Listed below are T cell receptor beta chains from one sample, sequenced in a study of blood T cell repertoires in COVID-19. The assay was immunoSEQ multiplex PCR, and TCRdb's table has in-frame clones only and misses some. The repertoire holds around 450,000 clones, with around 89% as singletons. The specimen sequenced was peripheral blood. These receptors all come from a woman aged 25-40 years with acute or convalescent COVID-19. The CDR3 runs from the conserved cysteine through the conserved F or W. D genes are given only for firm matches. The size field is filled for only some rows; it gives once, few, many or a size class.

TRBJ2-3 | TRBV24-1 | - | - | TGTGCCACCAACAGGGTTGGGACAGATACGCAGTATTTT | CATNRVGTDTQYF
TRBJ1-3 | TRBV7-8 | - | few | TGTGCCAGCAGTATAGAGTGGGGGGACACCATATATTTT | CASSIEWGDTIYF
TRBJ2-7 | TRBV4-1 | - | once | TGCGCCAGCAGCCGGTTGATAGACTACGAGCAGTACTTC | CASSRLIDYEQYF
TRBJ1-4 | TRBV9 | - | - | TGTGCCAGCAGCCTCGAAGGGGAAGGGGAAAAACTGTTTTTT | CASSLEGEGEKLFF
TRBJ1-1 | TRBV19 | - | - | TGTGCCAGTTCCCACGAGGCGGTGAACACTGAAGCTTTCTTT | CASSHEAVNTEAFF
TRBJ2-5 | TRBV30 | - | - | TGTGCCTGGAGTCAAGACTCCCGGGGGGAGACCCAGTACTTC | CAWSQDSRGETQYF
TRBJ2-7 | TRBV6-1 | TRBD1 | - | TGTGCCAGCAGTGGCTGGCAGGGGGCGATTTCCTACGAGCAGTACTTC | CASSGWQGAISYEQYF
TRBJ1-1 | TRBV7-9 | - | - | TGTGCCAGCAGTGGTAGTGAGAAAATGAACACTGAAGCTTTCTTT | CASSGSEKMNTEAFF
TRBJ2-3 | TRBV6-6 | TRBD1 | - | TGTGCCAGCAGCTCACCTGCGACAGGGGCAGATACGCAGTATTTT | CASSSPATGADTQYF
TRBJ2-7 | TRBV19 | - | - | TGTGCCAGTAAGAGGGTGGCAGCAGACTACGAGCAGTACTTC | CASKRVAADYEQYF
TRBJ2-7 | TRBV4-1 | - | - | TGCGCCAGCAGCCAAGTTTGGGCGGGGGCCCCCGAGCAGTACTTC | CASSQVWAGAPEQYF
TRBJ2-1 | TRBV6-1 | - | few | TGTGCCAGCAGTGAACCAACTCTGTTGGGACTCCCGAGGAGGTTCTACAATGAGCAGTTCTTC | CASSEPTLLGLPRRFYNEQFF
TRBJ2-6 | TRBV19 | - | - | TGTGCCAGTAGTACTGCCGGGGAGGGGGGTGCCTCTGGGGCCAACGTCCTGACTTTC | CASSTAGEGGASGANVLTF
TRBJ1-6 | TRBV9 | TRBD1 | once | TGTGCCAGCGGCGCCGGGACAGGTGACTATACCCTCCACTTT | CASGAGTGDYTLHF
TRBJ2-1 | TRBV7-8 | TRBD2 | - | TGTGCCAGCAGCTCGAGCGGGAGGGATGAGCAGTTCTTC | CASSSSGRDEQFF
TRBJ1-2 | TRBV18 | TRBD1 | - | TGTGCCAGCTCACCCACACAGGGGGCTAACTATGGCTACACCTTC | CASSPTQGANYGYTF
TRBJ2-2 | TRBV5-5 | TRBD2 | - | TGTGCCAGCAGCTTAGGCGGGGGGATAAGGGAGCTGTTTTTT | CASSLGGGIRELFF
TRBJ2-3 | TRBV2 | TRBD1 | - | TGTGCCAGCAAAGTAACGGACAGGGGTTCAGATACGCAGTATTTT | CASKVTDRGSDTQYF
TRBJ1-5 | TRBV11-2 | - | - | TGTGCCAGCAGCTTAGGGTGGGGCAACAGCGGGAGCAATCAGCCCCAGCATTTT | CASSLGWGNSGSNQPQHF
TRBJ2-1 | TRBV7-3 | TRBD2 | - | TGTGCCAGCAGCTTTCACCCACTTCTAGCGGGGGTACTGAATGAGCAGTTCTTC | CASSFHPLLAGVLNEQFF
TRBJ1-2 | TRBV11-2 | - | - | TGTGCCAGCAGCTTACGTTATCGGGGCTACACCTTC | CASSLRYRGYTF
TRBJ2-3 | TRBV7-2 | - | - | TGTGCCAGCAGCTTAGATGGAACGTTCGGGGTTGATACGCAGTATTTT | CASSLDGTFGVDTQYF
TRBJ1-2 | TRBV6-5 | TRBD1 | - | TGTGCCAGCAGACGGGACAGGGAAGCTAACTATGGCTACACCTTC | CASRRDREANYGYTF
TRBJ2-3 | TRBV20-1 | - | - | TGCAGTGCCCGCCCTAAAGCGCAGTATTTT | CSARPKAQYF
TRBJ1-6 | TRBV5-4 | - | - | TGTGCCAGCAGCTTGGCAGGGTCCTCACCCCTCCACTTT | CASSLAGSSPLHF
TRBJ2-5 | TRBV20-1 | - | - | TGCAGTGCTCAAAAAGAGACCCAGTACTTC | CSAQKETQYF
TRBJ1-2 | TRBV6-5 | - | - | TGTGCCAGCATCGCGGGGGGGGTTCTCTATGGCTACACCTTC | CASIAGGVLYGYTF
TRBJ1-1 | TRBV2 | - | - | TGTGCCAGCGGGGGGGACACTGAAGCTTTCTTT | CASGGDTEAFF
TRBJ1-1 | TRBV27 | - | - | TGTGCCAGCAGTGCGGGATTTGGGAGGACTGAAGCTTTCTTT | CASSAGFGRTEAFF
TRBJ2-5 | TRBV7-2 | TRBD2 | - | TGTGCCAGCAGGAAAAGACTAGCGGGGGGAGAGACCCAGTACTTC | CASRKRLAGGETQYF
TRBJ1-1 | TRBV5-1 | - | - | TGCGCCAGCAGTCTGGTGGACAGATCGAACACTGAAGCTTTCTTT | CASSLVDRSNTEAFF
TRBJ2-2 | TRBV2 | TRBD1 | - | TGTGCCAGCCAAGGGGGGGACAGGGGGTACCCGGGGACCGGGGAGCTGTTTTTT | CASQGGDRGYPGTGELFF
TRBJ2-6 | TRBV7-2 | - | - | TGTGCCAGCAGCTTAGCGGGGACTTCCGCTGGGGCCAACGTCCTGACTTTC | CASSLAGTSAGANVLTF
TRBJ2-5 | TRBV29-1 | TRBD1 | once | TGCAGCGCAGGGACAGGGTACGAGACCCAGTACTTC | CSAGTGYETQYF
TRBJ1-2 | TRBV7-8 | TRBD1 | - | TGTGCCAGCAGCTACAATTCTCAGGGGGACTATGGCTACACCTTC | CASSYNSQGDYGYTF
TRBJ1-4 | TRBV9 | - | - | TGTGCCAGCAGCGTAGACCCAAGTCCGAGGGAAAAACTGTTTTTT | CASSVDPSPREKLFF
TRBJ2-7 | TRBV7-2 | TRBD2 | - | TGTGCCAGCAGCTCCCTCCCCAGGCGGGGGGCGAGCTCCTACGAGCAGTACTTC | CASSSLPRRGASSYEQYF
TRBJ1-6 | TRBV7-2 | - | - | TGTGCCAGCAGCTCGATCCCGGCGGGTTCACCCCTCCACTTT | CASSSIPAGSPLHF
TRBJ1-4 | TRBV19 | TRBD1 | once | TGTGCCAGTAGTATAGCAACAGGGGTGTATGAAAAACTGTTTTTT | CASSIATGVYEKLFF
TRBJ1-5 | TRBV27 | - | once | TGTGCCAGCAGTCTCAGGGGTGGCAATCAGCCCCAGCATTTT | CASSLRGGNQPQHF
TRBJ1-2 | TRBV2 | - | - | TGTGCCAGCAGCGACCAGAGGAACTATGGCTACACCTTC | CASSDQRNYGYTF
TRBJ1-1 | TRBV5-5 | TRBD1 | - | TGTGCCAGCAGCCCTACGACAGGGTGGACTGAAGCTTTCTTT | CASSPTTGWTEAFF
TRBJ2-7 | TRBV11-2 | - | - | TGTGCCAGCAGCTGGACAAAAGCGACCTACGAGCAGTACTTC | CASSWTKATYEQYF
TRBJ2-7 | TRBV3-1/TRBV3-2 | - | - | TGTGCCAGCAGCCAAGTAACGACGGCAGGGTACGAGCAGTACTTC | CASSQVTTAGYEQYF
TRBJ2-2 | TRBV2 | TRBD2 | few | TGTGCCAGCAGTCGCGATCCAGCGGGGGGGCCCACCGGGGAGCTGTTTTTT | CASSRDPAGGPTGELFF
TRBJ2-1 | TRBV6-6 | - | - | TGTGCCAGCAGTTTAGGCGGACAGCGCTACAATGAGCAGTTCTTC | CASSLGGQRYNEQFF
TRBJ1-3 | TRBV7-2 | - | - | TGTGCCAGCAGCTTGGGGGGGGGAAACACCATATATTTT | CASSLGGGNTIYF
TRBJ2-3 | TRBV6-5 | - | - | TGTGCCAGCAGTAGGGGGTCAGATACGCAGTATTTT | CASSRGSDTQYF
TRBJ1-5 | TRBV19 | - | many | TGTGCCAGTAGTATCTTGCGAGGGTGGGATGGCAATCAGCCCCAGCATTTT | CASSILRGWDGNQPQHF
TRBJ2-7 | TRBV10-3 | TRBD2 | - | TGTGCCATCAGTGATTTAGCGGGTGAGCAGTACTTC | CAISDLAGEQYF
TRBJ2-7 | TRBV3-1/TRBV3-2 | - | - | TGTGCCAGCAGCCAAGGTTTTCGACTCGGGGGCTACGAGCAGTACTTC | CASSQGFRLGGYEQYF